The present entry profiles one T cell receptor (beta chain) with its context. 5' RACE with UMI labels generated the TRB cDNA libraries. With the 5' RACE reads reprocessed, TCRdb shows one record per CDR3 protein and no DNA. The sample features tens of thousands of distinct CDR3 sequences, with roughly a tenth in its top ten. CDR3 length: 16 residues. Germline CDR1 reads SGHTA; CDR2 reads FQGTGA. The data originate from a study of CXCR3-negative and CXCR3-positive naive CD8 T cells. The sample taken for sequencing was memory CD8+ T cells from blood. The J gene is TRBJ1-1, the V gene TRBV7-3; TCRdb picks TRBD1, but there is no DNA to check that call. This clonotype was sampled from a human donor in good health. Some clones in this sample may be carry-over from other donors' samples. The CDR3 sequence is CASSLTRTGGNTEAFF.